There are a few counts of the clone carrying this T cell receptor beta chain. Its antigen is currently unknown. Alongside a J-beta primer mix, a sample-barcoded 5' primer served in a second PCR lasting about 7 to 12 cycles. Using its own MiXCR run on the 5' RACE reads, TCRdb lists one record per CDR3 protein. The table has more than 600,000 distinct CDR3 sequences, around 25% seen once. These data belong to a study of blood T cells in healthy people across ages. Trimming removed 9 bases from V and 3 bases from J, with 11 bases in between. This CDR3 is built from 12 residues. Germline V gene lookup returns CDR1 MNHEY and CDR2 SVGEGT. Study outcomes and limitations: PBMCs went unsorted, and a conclusive naive versus antigen-experienced comparison was therefore prevented. Age advanced and TCR beta diversity per million T cells fell, roughly linearly.

These data were also reused for a study on T cells of mothers and their children. That paper adds: A few healthy Caucasian mothers gave samples, and so did their six children. Reads obtained per mother exceeded 8.5 million TCR beta CDR3 reads, with roughly 3 million obtained per child.

The sequence was collected from a boy younger than 18 in good health. The gene calls are TRBV6-2 or TRBV6-3 and TRBJ1-1; D is uncertain. Sequencing was carried out using blood. The CDR3 here is CARYRPDTEAFF. For the CDR3, the DNA is TGTGCCAGGTATAGACCAGACACTGAAGCTTTCTTT.